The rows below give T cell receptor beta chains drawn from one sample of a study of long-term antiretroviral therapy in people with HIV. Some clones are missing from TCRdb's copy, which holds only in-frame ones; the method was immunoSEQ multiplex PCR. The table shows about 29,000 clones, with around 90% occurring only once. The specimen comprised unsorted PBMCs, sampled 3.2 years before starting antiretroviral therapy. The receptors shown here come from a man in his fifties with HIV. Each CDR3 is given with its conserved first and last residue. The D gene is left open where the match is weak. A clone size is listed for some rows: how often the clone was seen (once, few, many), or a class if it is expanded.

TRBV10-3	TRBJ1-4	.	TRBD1	TGTGCCATCAGCGAGAATGACAGGGGAACTAATGAAAAACTGTTTTTT	CAISENDRGTNEKLFF
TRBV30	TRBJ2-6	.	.	TGTGCCTGGAGTGTTTCTCTGACTGCTGGGGCCAACGTCCTGACTTTC	CAWSVSLTAGANVLTF
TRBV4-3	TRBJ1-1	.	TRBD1	TGCGCCAGCAGCCAAGACCCGACAGGGATGAACACTGAAGCTTTCTTT	CASSQDPTGMNTEAFF
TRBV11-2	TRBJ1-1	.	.	TGTGCCAGCAGCTTAAACCCGGGGTTCACTGAAGCTTTCTTT	CASSLNPGFTEAFF
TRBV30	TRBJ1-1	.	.	TGTGCCTGGAGCGTGAACACTGAAGCTTTCTTT	CAWSVNTEAFF
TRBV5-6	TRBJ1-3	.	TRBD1	TGTGCCAGCAGCTTGAGGGGGCCAGGAAACACCATATATTTT	CASSLRGPGNTIYF
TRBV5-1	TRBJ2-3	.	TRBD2	TGCGCCAGCAGCTTTCAACGACTAGCGGGCACAGATACGCAGTATTTT	CASSFQRLAGTDTQYF
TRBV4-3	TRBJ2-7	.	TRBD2	TGCGCCAGCAGCCAAAATAGCGGGGGGCGCTACGAGCAGTACTTC	CASSQNSGGRYEQYF
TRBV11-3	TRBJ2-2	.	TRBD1	TGTGCCAGCAGCCGCGGGACAGGGAGGGTCGGGGAGCTGTTTTTT	CASSRGTGRVGELFF
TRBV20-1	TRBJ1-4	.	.	TGCAGTGCTAGAGCCTCAATAGAGCTGTTTTTT	CSARASIELFF
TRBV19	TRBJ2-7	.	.	TGTGCCAGTAGTCTTAGCGGCGGGGCCTACGAGCAGTACTTC	CASSLSGGAYEQYF
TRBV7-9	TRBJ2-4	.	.	TGTGCCAGCAGCTTAGGGGCAGGGGCGACAAACATTCAGTACTTC	CASSLGAGATNIQYF
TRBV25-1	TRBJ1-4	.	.	TGTGCCAGTAGCTTCACAGCGAATAATGAAAAACTGTTTTTT	CASSFTANNEKLFF
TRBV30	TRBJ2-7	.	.	TGTGCCTGGAGTCTACTACCTGGGACCAATTCTTACGAGCAGTACTTC	CAWSLLPGTNSYEQYF
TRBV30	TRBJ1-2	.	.	TGTGCCTGTCCCGGGGGGGAGACCGGGGGATATGGCTACACCTTC	CACPGGETGGYGYTF
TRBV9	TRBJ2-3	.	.	TGTGCCAGCAGCGGGGCAGGGTGGGGAGATACGCAGTATTTT	CASSGAGWGDTQYF
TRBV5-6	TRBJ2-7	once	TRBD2	TGTGCCAGCAGCTTACTAGCGGGGATGTACGAGCAGTACTTC	CASSLLAGMYEQYF
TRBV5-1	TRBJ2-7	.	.	TGCGCCAGCAGCCTGCGCCCTAGGCAAACCTACGAGCAGTACTTC	CASSLRPRQTYEQYF
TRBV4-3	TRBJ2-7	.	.	TGCGCCAGCAGCCAAGATTTTCGGAGCCAGACCTACGAGCAGTACTTC	CASSQDFRSQTYEQYF
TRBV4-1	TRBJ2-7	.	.	TGCGCCAGCAGCCAACCAGGAAGTCTTTACGAGCAGTACTTC	CASSQPGSLYEQYF
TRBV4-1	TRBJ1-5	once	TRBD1	TGCGCCAGCAGCCACACTCCCGGACAGGGAAGTCAGCCCCAGCATTTT	CASSHTPGQGSQPQHF
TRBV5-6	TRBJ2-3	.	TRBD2	TGTGCCAGCAGCTATAGCGGGGGGGTGGCAGATACGCAGTATTTT	CASSYSGGVADTQYF
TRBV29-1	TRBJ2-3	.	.	TGCAGCGTTGAGGTTCTGGGGCCAGATACGCAGTATTTT	CSVEVLGPDTQYF
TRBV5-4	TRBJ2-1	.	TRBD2	TGTGCCAGCAGCTTGGGTAGCGGGACGGCTATCGATGAGCAGTTCTTC	CASSLGSGTAIDEQFF
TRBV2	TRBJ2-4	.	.	TGTGCCAGCAGTGATGCAGGGGTTAAAGATGCTTGGGTGTACTTC	CASSDAGVKDAWVYF
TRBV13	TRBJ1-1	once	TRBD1	TGTGCCAGCAGCTCGGGACAGGGAGAAGCTTTCTTT	CASSSGQGEAFF
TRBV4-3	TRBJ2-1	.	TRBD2	TGCGCCAGCAGCCAAGTGGGACTAGCGGGCACCAATGAGCAGTTCTTC	CASSQVGLAGTNEQFF
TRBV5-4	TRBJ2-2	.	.	TGTGCCAGCAGCTCCCCGGCCGCGAACACCGGGGAGCTGTTTTTT	CASSSPAANTGELFF
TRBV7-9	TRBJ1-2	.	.	TGTGCCAGCAGCTTACAATACTATGGCTACACCTTC	CASSLQYYGYTF
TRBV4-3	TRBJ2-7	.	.	TGCGCCAGCAGCCACCCCAGGGCGCGCCCCTACGAGCAGTACTTC	CASSHPRARPYEQYF
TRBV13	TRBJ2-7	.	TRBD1	TGTGCCAGCACGGCAGGGGGCTCCTACGAGCAGTATTTC	CASTAGGSYEQYF
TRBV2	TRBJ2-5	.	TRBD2	TGTGCCAGCAGTGAGACTAGCGGGGGGGCCCAAGAGACCCAGTACTTC	CASSETSGGAQETQYF
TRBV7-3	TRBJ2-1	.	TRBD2	TGTGCCAGCAGCTTAAACGGGAGGTTGAGTGAGCAGTTCTTC	CASSLNGRLSEQFF
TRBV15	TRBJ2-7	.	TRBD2	TGTGCCACCAGCAGCGACCAGGGAGGGTTTCTAGAGGACGAGCAGTACTTC	CATSSDQGGFLEDEQYF
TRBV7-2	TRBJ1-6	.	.	TGTGCCAGCAGTCTAGTCTCAGGGGATGTCAATTCACCCCTCCACTTT	CASSLVSGDVNSPLHF
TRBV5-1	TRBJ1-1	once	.	TGCGCCAGCAGCTTGAGTCCAGGGCGAGGCGGAGCTTTCTTT	CASSLSPGRGGAFF